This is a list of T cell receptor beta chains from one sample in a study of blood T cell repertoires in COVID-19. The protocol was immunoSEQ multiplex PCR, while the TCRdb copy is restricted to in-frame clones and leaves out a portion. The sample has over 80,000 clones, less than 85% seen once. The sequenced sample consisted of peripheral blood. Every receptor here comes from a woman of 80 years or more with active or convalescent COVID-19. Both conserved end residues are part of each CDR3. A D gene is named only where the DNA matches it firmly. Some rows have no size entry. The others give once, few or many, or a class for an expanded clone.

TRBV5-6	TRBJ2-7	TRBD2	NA	TGTGCCAGCAGCCCGCTAACGACTAGCGGGGGATACGGGGACGAGCAGTACTTC	CASSPLTTSGGYGDEQYF
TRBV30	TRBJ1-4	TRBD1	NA	TGTGCCTGGAGTATGGGACAGGGTCAAAATGAAAAACTGTTTTTT	CAWSMGQGQNEKLFF
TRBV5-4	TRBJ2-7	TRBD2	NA	TGTGCCAGCAGCCTATCCGGGAGGCAGGAGCAGTACTTC	CASSLSGRQEQYF
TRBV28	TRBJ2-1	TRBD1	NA	TGTGCCAGCACCCCCGCTGGGACGGGACAGGGCGCAAGCTCCTACAATGAGCAGTTCTTC	CASTPAGTGQGASSYNEQFF
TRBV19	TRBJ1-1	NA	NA	TGTGCCAGTAGGGCAGTGAACACTGAAGCTTTCTTT	CASRAVNTEAFF
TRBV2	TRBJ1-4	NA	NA	TGTGCCAGCAGTTATGTGTCAGGGCCGAATGAAAAACTGTTTTTT	CASSYVSGPNEKLFF
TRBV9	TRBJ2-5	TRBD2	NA	TGTGCCAGCAGCCGGACTAGTAAAGAGACCCAGTACTTC	CASSRTSKETQYF
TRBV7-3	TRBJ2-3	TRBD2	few	TGTGCCAGCAGCACCGGACTAGCGGGAGTAACAGATACGCAGTATTTT	CASSTGLAGVTDTQYF
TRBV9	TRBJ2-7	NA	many	TGTGCCAGCGGAGGCAAGGACCCATACTCCTACGAGCAGTACTTC	CASGGKDPYSYEQYF
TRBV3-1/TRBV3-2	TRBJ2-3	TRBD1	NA	TGTGCCAGCAGCCTCCCCCGCAGACAGGGCGTCACAGATACGCAGTATTTT	CASSLPRRQGVTDTQYF
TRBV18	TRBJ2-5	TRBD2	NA	TGTGCCAGCTCACCAGCCGGGGGGTATGAGACCCAGTACTTC	CASSPAGGYETQYF
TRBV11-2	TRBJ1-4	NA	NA	TGTGCCAGCAGCTTAACAGGGAGAGGGGGAAATGAAAAACTGTTTTTT	CASSLTGRGGNEKLFF
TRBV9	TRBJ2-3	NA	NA	TGTGCCAGCAGCGCGGTGGGAGGGGGAGATACGCAGTATTTT	CASSAVGGGDTQYF
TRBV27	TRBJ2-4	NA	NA	TGTGCCAGCAGTTTAAATCTAGCCAAAAACATTCAGTACTTC	CASSLNLAKNIQYF
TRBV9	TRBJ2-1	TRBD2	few	TGTGCCAGCAGCGTGGCGGGAGGATTGTACAATGAGCAGTTCTTC	CASSVAGGLYNEQFF
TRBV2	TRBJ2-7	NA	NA	TGTGCCAGCAGTGAAGCGGCCAGGGGAGACGAGCAGTACTTC	CASSEAARGDEQYF
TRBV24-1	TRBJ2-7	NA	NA	TGTGCCACCAGTGAAAATAGGGAGCCCCTCAACTACGAGCAGTACTTC	CATSENREPLNYEQYF
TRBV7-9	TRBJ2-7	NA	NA	TGTGCCAGCAGCTTATCCCAGGGTTCCCTCGAGCAGTACTTC	CASSLSQGSLEQYF
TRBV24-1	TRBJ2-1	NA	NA	TGTGCCACCAGTGATTCTTACGCGGGTGAGCAGTTCTTC	CATSDSYAGEQFF
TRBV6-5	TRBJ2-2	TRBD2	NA	TGTGCCACCAACCTGGCGGGAGTGAACACCGGGGAGCTGTTTTTT	CATNLAGVNTGELFF
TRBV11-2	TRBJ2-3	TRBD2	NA	TGTGCCAGCAGCTTAGATCTGGGGACTAGCGGGAGTATGTATACGCAGTATTTT	CASSLDLGTSGSMYTQYF
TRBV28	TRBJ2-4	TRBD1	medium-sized	TGTGCCAGCAGGGGACAGGGCGGCAAAAACATTCAGTACTTC	CASRGQGGKNIQYF
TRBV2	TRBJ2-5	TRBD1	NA	TGTGCCAGCAGTGAAGCGCTTCAGGGACAGCCAGAGACCCAGTACTTC	CASSEALQGQPETQYF
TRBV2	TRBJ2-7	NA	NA	TGTGCCAGCAGTCCACTACAGGGGACTTCCTACGAGCAGTACTTC	CASSPLQGTSYEQYF
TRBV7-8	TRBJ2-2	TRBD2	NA	TGTGCCAGCAGCGGGTACTCTGGGGGGGCCGGGGAGCTGTTTTTT	CASSGYSGGAGELFF
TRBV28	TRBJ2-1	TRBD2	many	TGTGCCAGCAGTGCCGACTTGGGAGGGTCTTACAATGAGCAGTTCTTC	CASSADLGGSYNEQFF
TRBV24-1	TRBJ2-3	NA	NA	TGTGCCGCCTCGGGGGACAGTAAAGATACGCAGTATTTT	CAASGDSKDTQYF
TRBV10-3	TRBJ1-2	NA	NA	TGTGCCATCCCTAAGGAGGGCACCCACTCTAACTATGGCTACACCTTC	CAIPKEGTHSNYGYTF
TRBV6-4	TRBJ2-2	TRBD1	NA	TGTGCCAGCAGTCTATGGGACAGGACCGGGGAGCTGTTTTTT	CASSLWDRTGELFF
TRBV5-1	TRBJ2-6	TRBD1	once	TGCGCCACCGGAACAGGGGGGCTCTCTGGGGCCAACGTCCTGACTTTC	CATGTGGLSGANVLTF
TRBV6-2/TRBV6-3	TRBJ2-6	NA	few	TGTGCCAGCAGTCCGCGGGACTTCCTGGCCAACGTCCTGACTTTC	CASSPRDFLANVLTF
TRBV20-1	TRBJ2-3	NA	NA	TGCAGTGCTAGTGTTACGGTTGCGTATACGCAGTATTTT	CSASVTVAYTQYF
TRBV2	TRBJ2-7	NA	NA	TGTGCCAGCAGACAGGGATTCTACGAGCAGTACTTC	CASRQGFYEQYF
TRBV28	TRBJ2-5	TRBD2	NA	TGTGCCAGCAGTTTAAGCTCAACTAGCGTACAAGAGACCCAGTACTTC	CASSLSSTSVQETQYF
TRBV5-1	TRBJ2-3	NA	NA	TGCGCCAGCAGCTTGCTGGACTCTAGCACAGATACGCAGTATTTT	CASSLLDSSTDTQYF
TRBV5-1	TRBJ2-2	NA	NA	TGCGCCAGCAGACTGACAGAGAACACCGGGGAGCTGTTTTTT	CASRLTENTGELFF
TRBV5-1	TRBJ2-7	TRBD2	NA	TGCGCCAGCAGCTTGGTGGCTAGCGGAGGTTACGAGCAGTACTTC	CASSLVASGGYEQYF
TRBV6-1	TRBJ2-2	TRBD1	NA	TGTGCCAGCAGTGAGGACAGGACGCGCACCGGGGAGCTGTTTTTT	CASSEDRTRTGELFF
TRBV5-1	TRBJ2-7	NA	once	TGTGCCAGCAGCTTGGATGGGGGCCTGCAGTACTTC	CASSLDGGLQYF
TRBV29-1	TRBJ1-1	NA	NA	TGCAGCGTCGTAACAGGATCCATGAACACTGAAGCTTTCTTT	CSVVTGSMNTEAFF
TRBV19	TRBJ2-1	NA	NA	TGTGCCAGTAGTATTATTTCTAGCCAGAGGAATGAGCAGTTCTTC	CASSIISSQRNEQFF
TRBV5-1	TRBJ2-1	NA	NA	TGCGCCAGCAGCTCCGTTGCGGGTCCAATCAATGAGCAGTTCTTC	CASSSVAGPINEQFF
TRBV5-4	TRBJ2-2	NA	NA	TGTGCCAGCAGCTTTGGGCCTATTAACACCGGGGAGCTGTTTTTT	CASSFGPINTGELFF